The sequence of this T cell receptor (beta chain) was determined in a study of T-cell reconstitution after alpha-beta-depleted transplantation in children. Unique molecular identifiers were incorporated into the prepared TCRbeta library. MiXCR, run by TCRdb on the PCR reads, gives a single entry per CDR3 protein. The sample includes about 640,000 distinct CDR3 sequences, 16% of them seen just once. The V gene's germline CDR1 is MNHEY and CDR2 SVGEGT. The CDR3 spans 14 residues. V was trimmed by 5 bases and J by 8 bases, leaving 18 bases between them. The sequencing here drew on PBMCs from the stem cell graft donor, taken from the stem cell graft. This clonotype originated in a human donor who donated a stem cell graft to a child with acute myeloid leukemia. J is TRBJ1-1 and V is TRBV6-2 or TRBV6-3; D is ambiguous. Here the CDR3 reads CASSTVGLVGEAFF. For the CDR3, the DNA is TGTGCCAGCAGTACGGTTGGGCTAGTTGGAGAAGCTTTCTTT.